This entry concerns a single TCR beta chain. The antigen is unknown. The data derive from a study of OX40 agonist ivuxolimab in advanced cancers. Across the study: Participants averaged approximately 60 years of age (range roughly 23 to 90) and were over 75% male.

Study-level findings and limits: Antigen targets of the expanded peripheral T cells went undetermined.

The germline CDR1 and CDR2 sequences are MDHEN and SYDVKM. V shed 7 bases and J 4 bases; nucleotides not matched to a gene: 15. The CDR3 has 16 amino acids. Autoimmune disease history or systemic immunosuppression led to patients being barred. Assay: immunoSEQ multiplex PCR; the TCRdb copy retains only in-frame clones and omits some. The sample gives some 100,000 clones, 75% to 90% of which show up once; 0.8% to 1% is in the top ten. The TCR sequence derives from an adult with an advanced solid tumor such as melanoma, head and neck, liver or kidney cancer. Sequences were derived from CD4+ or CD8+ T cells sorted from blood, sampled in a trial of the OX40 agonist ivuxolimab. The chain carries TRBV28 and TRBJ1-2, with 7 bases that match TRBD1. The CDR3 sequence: CASTPAQGGAVYGYTF. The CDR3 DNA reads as TGTGCCAGCACCCCGGCTCAGGGGGGGGCGGTCTATGGCTACACCTTC.